A selection of T cell receptor beta chains follows, all from one sample in a study of shared clonotypes between healthy human individuals. Method: immunoSEQ multiplex PCR; TCRdb's copy keeps in-frame clones and lacks some. The repertoire holds roughly 850,000 clones, roughly 96% seen once, with less than 0.25% in the top ten. The source material was naive CD8+ T cells sorted from blood. Receptors were obtained from a man aged 30 to 45 in good health. Both conserved end residues are part of each CDR3. A D gene is named only where the DNA matches it firmly. Size is omitted from some rows. Given values are once, few, many or a class for expanded clones.

clone_size	v_call	j_call	d_call	cdr3_nt	cdr3_aa
.	TRBV7-9	TRBJ2-3	.	TGTGCCAGCAGCATCTCCCCCTCGGGGGCGGGGGATACGCAGTATTTT	CASSISPSGAGDTQYF
.	TRBV23-1	TRBJ1-4	TRBD1	TGCGCCAGCAGTCAATCCGGACAGGGTGGGAATGAAAAACTGTTTTTT	CASSQSGQGGNEKLFF
.	TRBV19	TRBJ2-7	.	TGTGCCAGTAGTATCTTTTATGGGCAGGTCTACGAGCAGTACTTC	CASSIFYGQVYEQYF
.	TRBV11-2	TRBJ1-1	.	TGTGCCAGCAGCTTAGAAACCTACGATTGGACTGAAGCTTTCTTT	CASSLETYDWTEAFF
.	TRBV5-6	TRBJ2-7	.	TGTGCCAGCAGCTTGGCTTGGCGTAGCTCCTACGAGCAGTACTTC	CASSLAWRSSYEQYF
.	TRBV28	TRBJ1-3	.	TGTGCCAGCAGTTTAAGGGGTTCGGGGGTAAACACCATATATTTT	CASSLRGSGVNTIYF
.	TRBV28	TRBJ1-5	.	TGTGCCAGCAGTTTAATAGGGGAATATCAGCCCCAGCATTTT	CASSLIGEYQPQHF
.	TRBV6-5	TRBJ2-2	TRBD2	TGTGCCAGCAGTTCCCGACTAGCTTCGGGCACCGGGGAGCTGTTTTTT	CASSSRLASGTGELFF
once	TRBV27	TRBJ2-7	TRBD1	TGTGCCAGCAGTCTGACCGGGACAGGGGCAGACTACGAGCAGTACTTC	CASSLTGTGADYEQYF
.	TRBV27	TRBJ2-1	.	TGTGCCAGCAGTTTGTCGGCTAGCGAGAGCTCCTACAATGAGCAGTTCTTC	CASSLSASESSYNEQFF
once	TRBV27	TRBJ2-7	.	TGTGCCAGCAGTTTATCTGGTGCCCTTGGGTACGAGCAGTACTTC	CASSLSGALGYEQYF